This T cell receptor (beta chain) appears in the sequencing data of a study of long-term antiretroviral therapy in people with HIV. Run at survey level, the immunoSEQ assay was version v3.0. The method was immunoSEQ multiplex PCR; TCRdb's version includes in-frame clones alone and lacks a portion of them. The sample shows roughly 40,000 clones, 65% to 90% of them seen only once. The CDR3 consists of 14 residues. Germline CDR1 MNHNY, CDR2 SVGAGI (reference sequence). Trimming cost V 5 bases and J 4 bases; bases outside gene matches: 8. The sequenced sample was unsorted PBMCs, obtained just before starting antiretroviral therapy. The chain carries TRBV6-6 and TRBJ2-7, with 7 bases aligning to TRBD1. This receptor was obtained from a woman younger than 35 with HIV. CDR3 nucleotides: TGTGCCAGCAGTACCGGGACAGCCTGGTACGAGCAGTACTTC. The encoded protein is CASSTGTAWYEQYF.